This T cell receptor (beta chain) stems from a study of Graves' ophthalmopathy and Graves' hyperthyroidism. Ten or more counts support this clonotype. The CDR3 contains 13 residues. V lost 5 bases, J lost 7 bases, and 14 bases lay in between. Germline CDR1 and CDR2: MNHEY and SVGAGI. Amplification targeted the TCR beta CDR3 regions, with RNA transcripts as the source material. Second-round multiplex PCR followed a first-round RT-PCR using HTBI primers. One entry per CDR3 protein results from TCRdb running MiXCR on the multiplex PCR reads. The sample lists under 400,000 distinct CDR3 sequences, roughly a sixth occurring once.

The sample comprised peripheral blood. This TCR derives from an adult man with Graves' ophthalmopathy. The chain uses TRBV6-5 and TRBJ1-1; a weak D match, TRBD1 (5 bases). CDR3 DNA: TGTGCCAGCAGTATGACGCCCAGGGTTGAAGCTTTCTTT. It yields the protein CASSMTPRVEAFF.